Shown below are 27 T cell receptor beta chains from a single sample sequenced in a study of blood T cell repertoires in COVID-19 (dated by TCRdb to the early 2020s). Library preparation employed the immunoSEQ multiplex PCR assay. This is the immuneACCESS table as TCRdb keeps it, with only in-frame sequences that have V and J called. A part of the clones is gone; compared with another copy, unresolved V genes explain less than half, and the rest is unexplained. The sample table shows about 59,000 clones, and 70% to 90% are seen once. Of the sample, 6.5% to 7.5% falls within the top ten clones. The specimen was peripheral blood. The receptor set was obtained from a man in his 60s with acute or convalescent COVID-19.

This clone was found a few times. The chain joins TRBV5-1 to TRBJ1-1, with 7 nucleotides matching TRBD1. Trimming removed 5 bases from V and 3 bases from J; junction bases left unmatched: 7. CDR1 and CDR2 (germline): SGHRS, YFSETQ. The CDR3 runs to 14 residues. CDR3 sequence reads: CASSRDRRYTEAFF. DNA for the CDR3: TGCGCCAGCAGTCGGGACAGACGGTACACTGAAGCTTTCTTT. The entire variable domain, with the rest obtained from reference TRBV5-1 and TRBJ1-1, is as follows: KAGVTQTPRYLIKTRGQQVTLSCSPISGHRSVSWYQQTPGQGLQFLFEYFSETQRNKGNFPGRFSGRQFSNSRSEMNVSTLELGDSALYLCASSRDRRYTEAFFGQGTRLTVV.

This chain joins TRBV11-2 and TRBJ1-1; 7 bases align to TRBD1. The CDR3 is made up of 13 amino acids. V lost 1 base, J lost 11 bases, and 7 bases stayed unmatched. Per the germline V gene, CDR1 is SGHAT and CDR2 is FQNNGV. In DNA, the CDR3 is TGTGCCAGCAGCTTAGGGGACAGAGCTCCCGCTTTCTTT. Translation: CASSLGDRAPAFF. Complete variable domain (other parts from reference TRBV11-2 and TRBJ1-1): EAGVAQSPRYKIIEKRQSVAFWCNPISGHATLYWYQQILGQGPKLLIQFQNNGVVDDSQLPKDRFSAERLKGVDSTLKIQPAKLEDSAVYLCASSLGDRAPAFFGQGTRLTVV.

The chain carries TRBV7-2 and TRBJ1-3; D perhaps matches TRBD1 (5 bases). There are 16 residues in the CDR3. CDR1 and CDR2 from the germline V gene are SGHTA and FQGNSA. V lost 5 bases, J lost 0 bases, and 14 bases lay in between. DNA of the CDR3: TGTGCCAGCAGCATACTGCCAGGGTCCTCTGGAAACACCATATATTTT. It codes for CASSILPGSSGNTIYF.

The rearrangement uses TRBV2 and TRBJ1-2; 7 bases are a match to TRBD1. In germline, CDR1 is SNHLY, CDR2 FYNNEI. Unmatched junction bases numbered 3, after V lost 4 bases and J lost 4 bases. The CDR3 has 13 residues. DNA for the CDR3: TGTGCCAGCAGTGGGACAGGATTCTATGGCTACACCTTC. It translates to CASSGTGFYGYTF. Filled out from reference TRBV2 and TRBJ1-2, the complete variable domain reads EPEVTQTPSHQVTQMGQEVILRCVPISNHLYFYWYRQILGQKVEFLVSFYNNEISEKSEIFDDQFSVERPDGSNFTLKIRSTKLEDSAMYFCASSGTGFYGYTFGSGTRLTVV.

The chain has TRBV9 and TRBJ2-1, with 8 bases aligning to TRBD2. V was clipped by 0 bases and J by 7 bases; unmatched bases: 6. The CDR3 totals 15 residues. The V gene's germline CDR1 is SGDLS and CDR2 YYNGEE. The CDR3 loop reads CASSVGTGGMNEQFF. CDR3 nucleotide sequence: TGTGCCAGCAGCGTAGGCACGGGGGGGATGAATGAGCAGTTCTTC.

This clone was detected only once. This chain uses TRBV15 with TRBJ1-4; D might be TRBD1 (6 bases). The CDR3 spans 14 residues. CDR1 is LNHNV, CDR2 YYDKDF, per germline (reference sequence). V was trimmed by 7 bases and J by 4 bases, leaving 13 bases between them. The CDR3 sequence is CATKQGGINEKLFF. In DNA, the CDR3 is TGTGCCACCAAACAGGGTGGAATTAATGAAAAACTGTTTTTT.

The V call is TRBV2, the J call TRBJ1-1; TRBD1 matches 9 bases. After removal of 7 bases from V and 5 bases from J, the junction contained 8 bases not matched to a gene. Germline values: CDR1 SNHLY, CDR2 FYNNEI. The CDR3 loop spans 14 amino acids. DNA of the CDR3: TGTGCCAGCACCCGGACAGGGGAGGGGACTGAAGCTTTCTTT. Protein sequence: CASTRTGEGTEAFF.

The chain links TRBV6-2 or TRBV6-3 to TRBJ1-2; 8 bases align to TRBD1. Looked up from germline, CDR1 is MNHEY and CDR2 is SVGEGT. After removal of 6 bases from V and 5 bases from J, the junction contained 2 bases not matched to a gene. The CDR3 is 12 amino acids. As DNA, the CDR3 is TGTGCCAGCAGCTGGACAGGGTATGGCTACACCTTC. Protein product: CASSWTGYGYTF.

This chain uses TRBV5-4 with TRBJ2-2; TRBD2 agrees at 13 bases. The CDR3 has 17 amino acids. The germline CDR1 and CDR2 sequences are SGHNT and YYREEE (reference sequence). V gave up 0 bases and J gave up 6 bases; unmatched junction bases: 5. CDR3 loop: CASSLGLAGGVPGELFF. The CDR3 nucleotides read TGTGCCAGCAGCTTGGGACTAGCGGGGGGTGTACCCGGGGAGCTGTTTTTT. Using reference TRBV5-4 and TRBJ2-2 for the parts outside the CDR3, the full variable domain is ETGVTQSPTHLIKTRGQQVTLRCSSQSGHNTVSWYQQALGQGPQFIFQYYREEENGRGNFPPRFSGLQFPNYSSELNVNALELDDSALYLCASSLGLAGGVPGELFFGEGSRLTVL.

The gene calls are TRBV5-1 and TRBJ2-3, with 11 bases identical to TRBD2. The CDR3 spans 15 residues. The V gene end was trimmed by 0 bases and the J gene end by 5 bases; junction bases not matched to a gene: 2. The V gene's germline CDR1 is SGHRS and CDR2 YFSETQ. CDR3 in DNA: TGCGCCAGCAGCTTGGAGACTAGCGGGGTAGATACGCAGTATTTT. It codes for CASSLETSGVDTQYF.

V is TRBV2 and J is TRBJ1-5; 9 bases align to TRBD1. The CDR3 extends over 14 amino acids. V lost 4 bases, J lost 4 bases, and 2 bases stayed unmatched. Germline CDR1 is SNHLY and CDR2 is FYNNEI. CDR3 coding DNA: TGTGCCAGCAGTGTCGGACAGGGGAATCAGCCCCAGCATTTT. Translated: CASSVGQGNQPQHF.

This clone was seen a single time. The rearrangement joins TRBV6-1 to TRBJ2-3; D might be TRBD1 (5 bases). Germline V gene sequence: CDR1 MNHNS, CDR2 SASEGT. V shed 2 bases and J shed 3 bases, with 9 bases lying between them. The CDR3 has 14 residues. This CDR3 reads CASSESSGTDTQYF. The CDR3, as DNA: TGTGCCAGCAGTGAATCCTCAGGGACAGATACGCAGTATTTT.

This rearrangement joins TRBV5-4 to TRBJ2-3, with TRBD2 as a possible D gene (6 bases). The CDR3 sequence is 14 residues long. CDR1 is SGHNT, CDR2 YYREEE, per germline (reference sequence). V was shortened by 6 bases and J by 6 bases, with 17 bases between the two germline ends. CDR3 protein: CASNLRDSSDTQYF. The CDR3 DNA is TGTGCCAGCAACCTCCGGGACTCCTCGGATACGCAGTATTTT.

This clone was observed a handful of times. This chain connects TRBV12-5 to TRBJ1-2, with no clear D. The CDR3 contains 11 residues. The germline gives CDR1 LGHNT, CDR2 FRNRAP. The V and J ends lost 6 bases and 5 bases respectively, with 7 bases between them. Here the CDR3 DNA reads TGTGCTAGTGGACGAGGGTATGGCTACACCTTC. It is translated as CASGRGYGYTF. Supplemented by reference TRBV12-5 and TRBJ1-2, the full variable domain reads DARVTQTPRHKVTEMGQEVTMRCQPILGHNTVFWYRQTMMQGLELLAYFRNRAPLDDSGMPKDRFSAEMPDATLATLKIQPSEPRDSAVYFCASGRGYGYTFGSGTRLTVV.

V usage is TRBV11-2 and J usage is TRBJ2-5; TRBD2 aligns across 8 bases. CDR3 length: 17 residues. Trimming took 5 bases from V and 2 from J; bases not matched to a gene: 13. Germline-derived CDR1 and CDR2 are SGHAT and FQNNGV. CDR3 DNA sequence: TGTGCCAGCAGCCGAGGACCCATTGGCGGGGGGCAAGAGACCCAGTACTTC. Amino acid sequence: CASSRGPIGGGQETQYF.

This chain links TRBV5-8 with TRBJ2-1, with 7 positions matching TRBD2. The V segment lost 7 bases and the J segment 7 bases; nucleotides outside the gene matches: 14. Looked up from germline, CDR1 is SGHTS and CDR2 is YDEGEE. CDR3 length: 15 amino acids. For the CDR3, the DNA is TGTGCCAGCCTTCGGACCGGGACTACATATAATGAGCAGTTCTTC. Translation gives CASLRTGTTYNEQFF.

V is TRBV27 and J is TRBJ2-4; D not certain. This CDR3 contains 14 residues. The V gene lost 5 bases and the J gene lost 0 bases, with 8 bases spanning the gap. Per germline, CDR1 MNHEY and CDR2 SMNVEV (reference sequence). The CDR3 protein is CASSPRVAKNIQYF. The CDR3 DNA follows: TGTGCCAGCAGTCCCCGGGTAGCCAAAAACATTCAGTACTTC.

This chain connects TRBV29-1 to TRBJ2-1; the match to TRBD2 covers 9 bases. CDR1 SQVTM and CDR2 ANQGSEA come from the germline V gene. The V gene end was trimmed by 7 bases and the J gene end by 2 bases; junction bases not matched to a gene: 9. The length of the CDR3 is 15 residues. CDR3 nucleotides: TGCAGCGCCCGCACGGCGGGGGGGCCCTACAATGAGCAGTTCTTC. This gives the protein CSARTAGGPYNEQFF.

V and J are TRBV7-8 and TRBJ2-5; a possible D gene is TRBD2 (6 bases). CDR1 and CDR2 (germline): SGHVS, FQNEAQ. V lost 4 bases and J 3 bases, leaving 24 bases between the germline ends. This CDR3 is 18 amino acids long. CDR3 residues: CASSSPRVIPRGKETQYF. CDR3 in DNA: TGTGCCAGCAGCTCCCCCCGCGTTATTCCGCGGGGTAAAGAGACCCAGTACTTC.

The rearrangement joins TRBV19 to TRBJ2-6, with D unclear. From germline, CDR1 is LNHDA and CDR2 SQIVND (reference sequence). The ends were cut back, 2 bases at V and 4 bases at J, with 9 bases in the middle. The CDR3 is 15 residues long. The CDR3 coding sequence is TGTGCCAGTAGTATAAGCAGCAGGGGGGCCAACGTCCTGACTTTC. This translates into CASSISSRGANVLTF.

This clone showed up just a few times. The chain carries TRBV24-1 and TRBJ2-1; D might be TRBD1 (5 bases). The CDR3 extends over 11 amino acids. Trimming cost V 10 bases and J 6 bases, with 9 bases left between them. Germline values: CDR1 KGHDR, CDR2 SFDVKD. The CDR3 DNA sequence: TGTGCCACTCAGGGTGTCAATGAGCAGTTCTTC. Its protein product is CATQGVNEQFF.

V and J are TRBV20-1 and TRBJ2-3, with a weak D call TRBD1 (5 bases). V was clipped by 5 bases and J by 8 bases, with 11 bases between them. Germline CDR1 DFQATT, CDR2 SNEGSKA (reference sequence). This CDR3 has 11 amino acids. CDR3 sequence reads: CSASKGITQYF. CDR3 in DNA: TGCAGTGCTTCCAAGGGGATTACGCAGTATTTT.

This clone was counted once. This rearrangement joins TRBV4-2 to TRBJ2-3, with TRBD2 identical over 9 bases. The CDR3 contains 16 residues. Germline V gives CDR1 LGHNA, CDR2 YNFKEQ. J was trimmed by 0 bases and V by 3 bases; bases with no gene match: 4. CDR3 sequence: CASSQATSGSTDTQYF. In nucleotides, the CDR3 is TGTGCCAGCAGCCAGGCAACTAGCGGGAGCACAGATACGCAGTATTTT.

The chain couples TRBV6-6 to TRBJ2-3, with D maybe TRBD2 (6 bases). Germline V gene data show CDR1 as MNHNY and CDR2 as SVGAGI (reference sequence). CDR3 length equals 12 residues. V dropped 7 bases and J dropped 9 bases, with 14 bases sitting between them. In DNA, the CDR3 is TGTGCCAGCACCCGGGACTCAGGGACGCAGTATTTT. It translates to CASTRDSGTQYF.

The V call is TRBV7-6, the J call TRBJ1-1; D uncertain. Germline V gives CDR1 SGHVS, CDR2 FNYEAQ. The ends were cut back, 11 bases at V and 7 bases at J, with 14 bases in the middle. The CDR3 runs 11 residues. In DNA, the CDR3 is TGTGCCTCTGTTAAAGCAAATGAAGCTTTCTTT. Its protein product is CASVKANEAFF.

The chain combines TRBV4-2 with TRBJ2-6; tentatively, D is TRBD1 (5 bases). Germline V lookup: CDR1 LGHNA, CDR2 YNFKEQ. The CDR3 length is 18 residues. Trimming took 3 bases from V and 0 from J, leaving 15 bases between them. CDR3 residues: CASSQVAGISSGANVLTF. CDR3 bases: TGTGCCAGCAGCCAGGTGGCAGGGATTAGCTCTGGGGCCAACGTCCTGACTTTC.

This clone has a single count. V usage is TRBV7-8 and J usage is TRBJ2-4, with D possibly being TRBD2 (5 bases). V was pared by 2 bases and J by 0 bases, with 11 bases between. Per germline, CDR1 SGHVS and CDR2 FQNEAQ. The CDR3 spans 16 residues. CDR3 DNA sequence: TGTGCCAGCAGCTTACAAGCGGCTCTAGCCAAAAACATTCAGTACTTC. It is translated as CASSLQAALAKNIQYF.